These 12 T cell receptor beta chains came from one sample sequenced in a study of beta chain features in type 1 diabetes. The study's findings and limits: Moderately but significantly shorter TCRB CDR3s were found in Type 1 diabetes patients in all four CD4+ subsets.

What was sequenced were expressed TCRB transcripts, since all of the isolated RNA had been reverse transcribed. Produced via immunoSEQ multiplex PCR; TCRdb's table is partial and in-frame only. This sample carries roughly 700,000 clones, over 10% of them seen once, and the ten largest clones take 0.02% to 0.025%. The antigens for these receptors are not known. Sequencing used naive CD4+ T cells from blood. The receptor set was obtained from a man between 18 and 35 years old with type 1 diabetes.

The rearrangement joins TRBV29-1 to TRBJ2-5, with 9 nucleotides matching TRBD1. V gave up 0 bases and J gave up 5 bases; unmatched junction bases: 10. The length of the CDR3 is 16 residues. Looked up from germline, CDR1 is SQVTM and CDR2 is ANQGSEA. CDR3 amino acids: CSVEDPEGGQGETQYF. The DNA for the CDR3 is TGCAGCGTTGAAGATCCGGAGGGAGGACAGGGGGAGACCCAGTACTTC.

There are a few counts of this clone. The chain couples TRBV5-8 to TRBJ2-7; D perhaps matches TRBD2 (5 bases). There are 13 residues in the CDR3. Germline CDR1 SGHTS, CDR2 YDEGEE. Deletions cut 0 bases from V and 6 bases from J, with 10 bases between. CDR3 loop: CASSLEAAGEQYF. For the CDR3, the DNA is TGTGCCAGCAGCTTGGAAGCGGCTGGCGAGCAGTACTTC. The entire variable domain, with the rest obtained from reference TRBV5-8 and TRBJ2-7, is as follows: EAGVTQSPTHLIKTRGQQATLRCSPISGHTSVYWYQQALGLGLQFLLWYDEGEERNRGNFPPRFSGRQFPNYSSELNVNALELEDSALYLCASSLEAAGEQYFGPGTRLTVT.

The chain has TRBV7-6 and TRBJ2-3; 7 bases align to TRBD2. Losses at the gene ends were 1 base for V and 1 base for J; bases not matched to a gene: 5. CDR3 length: 16 residues. CDR1 SGHVS and CDR2 FNYEAQ come from the germline V gene. CDR3 amino acids: CASSLVSGERTDTQYF. Here the CDR3 DNA reads TGTGCCAGCAGCTTAGTCAGCGGGGAGCGCACAGATACGCAGTATTTT.

The chain combines TRBV4-2 with TRBJ2-7; D is possibly TRBD1 (5 bases). Germline V gene sequence: CDR1 LGHNA, CDR2 YNFKEQ. The CDR3 runs to 13 residues. Trimming took 0 bases from V and 5 from J, leaving 8 bases between them. The chain's CDR3 is CASSQDWGDEQYF. The CDR3 DNA follows: TGTGCCAGCAGCCAAGATTGGGGCGACGAGCAGTACTTC.

This clone was seen a few times. This sequence joins TRBV7-2 and TRBJ1-6; no definite D call. Deletions cut 0 bases from V and 7 bases from J, with 7 bases between. Looked up from germline, CDR1 is SGHTA and CDR2 is FQGNSA. The CDR3 is 14 residues long. The CDR3 loop reads CASSLAAVNSPLHF. The CDR3 DNA reads as TGTGCCAGCAGCTTAGCGGCAGTGAATTCACCCCTCCACTTT.

J is TRBJ2-6 and V is TRBV10-1, with D unclear. Germline loops: CDR1 WNHNN, CDR2 SYGVQD (reference sequence). This CDR3 spans 15 amino acids. The V gene lost 5 bases and the J gene lost 0 bases, with 8 bases spanning the gap. CDR3 loop: CASSNQSSGANVLTF. In DNA, the CDR3 is TGCGCCAGCAGTAATCAAAGCTCTGGGGCCAACGTCCTGACTTTC.

This clone came up a few times. This chain uses TRBV13 with TRBJ1-5; possible D gene TRBD1, 5 bases. Germline loops: CDR1 PRHDT, CDR2 FYEKMQ (reference sequence). The CDR3 consists of 13 residues. V was pared by 4 bases and J by 2 bases, with 6 bases between. CDR3: CASSWGGNQPQHF. The DNA of the CDR3 is TGTGCCAGCAGCTGGGGGGGCAATCAGCCCCAGCATTTT. The full variable domain, in which reference TRBV13 and TRBJ1-5 provide the parts outside the CDR3, is AAGVIQSPRHLIKEKRETATLKCYPIPRHDTVYWYQQGPGQDPQFLISFYEKMQSDKGSIPDRFSAQQFSDYHSELNMSSLELGDSALYFCASSWGGNQPQHFGDGTRLSIL.

This clone was seen a few times. This rearrangement joins TRBV7-9 to TRBJ2-1; D not certain. This CDR3 spans 14 amino acids. From germline, CDR1 is SEHNR and CDR2 FQNEAQ (reference sequence). Trimming removed 2 bases at V and 7 bases at J, with 12 bases between. This CDR3 reads CASSLRTLGNEQFF. The CDR3 DNA reads as TGTGCCAGCAGCTTAAGAACCTTAGGAAATGAGCAGTTCTTC.

This clone was seen a few times. The DNA for the CDR3 is TGTGCCAGCAGCCAATATCGACAGGGTGAAGCTTTCTTT. It codes for CASSQYRQGEAFF. The J gene is TRBJ1-1, the V gene TRBV16, with 7 positions matching TRBD1. CDR1 and CDR2 (germline): KGHSY, FQNENV. The junction had 3 bases not matched to a gene; V was cut back by 1 base and J by 7 bases. This CDR3 comprises 13 residues.

A few counts support this clone. The rearrangement links TRBV25-1 to TRBJ1-6, with a tentative D call TRBD1 (6 bases). V was shortened by 4 bases and J by 9 bases, with 16 bases between the two germline ends. Germline-derived CDR1 and CDR2 are MGHDK and SYGVNS. The CDR3 is 15 residues long. The CDR3 sequence is CASSVEGQLGSPLHF. The CDR3, as DNA: TGTGCCAGCAGTGTAGAAGGACAGTTGGGTTCACCCCTCCACTTT.

The rearrangement joins TRBV7-7 to TRBJ2-5; D call uncertain. The CDR3 has 14 residues. Looked up from germline, CDR1 is SSHAT and CDR2 is FNYEAQ (reference sequence). Trimming pared 1 base from V and 1 base from J, leaving 7 bases between. CDR3 protein: CASSLGIRQETQYF. DNA for the CDR3: TGTGCCAGCAGCTTAGGGATCCGCCAAGAGACCCAGTACTTC.

The gene calls are TRBV4-1 and TRBJ2-7, with TRBD1 matching 11 bases. This CDR3 has 16 residues. CDR1 is MGHRA and CDR2 is YSYEKL in the germline V gene. The trim removed 4 bases at V and 4 bases at J, leaving 9 bases unmatched. CDR3 in DNA: TGCGCCAGCAGCCGCCTATGGGGGACAGGGGGTTACGAGCAGTACTTC. Translated, it gives CASSRLWGTGGYEQYF.